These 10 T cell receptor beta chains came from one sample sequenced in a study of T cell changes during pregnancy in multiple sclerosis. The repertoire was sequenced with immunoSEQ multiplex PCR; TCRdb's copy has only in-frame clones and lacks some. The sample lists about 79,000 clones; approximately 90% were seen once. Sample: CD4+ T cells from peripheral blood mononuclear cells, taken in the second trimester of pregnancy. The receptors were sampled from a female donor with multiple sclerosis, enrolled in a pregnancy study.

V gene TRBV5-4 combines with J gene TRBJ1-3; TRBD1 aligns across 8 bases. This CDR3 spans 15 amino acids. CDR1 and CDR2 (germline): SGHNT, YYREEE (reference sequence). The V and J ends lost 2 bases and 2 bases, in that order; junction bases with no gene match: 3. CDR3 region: CASSLKTGAGNTIYF. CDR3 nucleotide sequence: TGTGCCAGCAGCTTAAAGACAGGGGCTGGAAACACCATATATTTT.

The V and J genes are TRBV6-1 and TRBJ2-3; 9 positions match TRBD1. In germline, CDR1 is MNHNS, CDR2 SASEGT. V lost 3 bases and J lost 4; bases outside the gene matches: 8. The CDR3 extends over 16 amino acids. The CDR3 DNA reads TGTGCCAGCAGTGATGGCAGGACAGGGGTTGCAGATACGCAGTATTTT. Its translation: CASSDGRTGVADTQYF.

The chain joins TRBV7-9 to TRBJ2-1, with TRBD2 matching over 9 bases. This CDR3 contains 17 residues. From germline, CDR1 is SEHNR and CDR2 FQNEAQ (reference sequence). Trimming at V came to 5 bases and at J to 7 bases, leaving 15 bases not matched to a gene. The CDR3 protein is CASSTRTKREVENEQFF. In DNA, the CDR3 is TGTGCCAGCAGCACCAGGACTAAGCGGGAGGTGGAGAATGAGCAGTTCTTC.

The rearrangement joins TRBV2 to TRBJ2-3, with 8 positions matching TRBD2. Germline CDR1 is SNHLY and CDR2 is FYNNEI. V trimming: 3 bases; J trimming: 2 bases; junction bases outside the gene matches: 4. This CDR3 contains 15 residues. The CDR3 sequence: CASSEGTRATDTQYF. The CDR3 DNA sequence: TGTGCCAGCAGTGAGGGGACTAGAGCCACAGATACGCAGTATTTT. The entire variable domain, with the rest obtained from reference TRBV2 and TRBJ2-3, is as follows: EPEVTQTPSHQVTQMGQEVILRCVPISNHLYFYWYRQILGQKVEFLVSFYNNEISEKSEIFDDQFSVERPDGSNFTLKIRSTKLEDSAMYFCASSEGTRATDTQYFGPGTRLTVL.

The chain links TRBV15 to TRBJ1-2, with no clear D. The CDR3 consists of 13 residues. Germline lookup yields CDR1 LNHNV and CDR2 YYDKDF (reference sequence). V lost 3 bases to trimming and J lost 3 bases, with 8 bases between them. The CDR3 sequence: CATSSRQDYGYTF. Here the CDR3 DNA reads TGTGCCACCAGCAGCCGACAAGACTATGGCTACACCTTC. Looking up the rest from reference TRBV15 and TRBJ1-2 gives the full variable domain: DAMVIQNPRYQVTQFGKPVTLSCSQTLNHNVMYWYQQKSSQAPKLLFHYYDKDFNNEADTPDNFQSRRPNTSFCFLDIRSPGLGDTAMYLCATSSRQDYGYTFGSGTRLTVV.

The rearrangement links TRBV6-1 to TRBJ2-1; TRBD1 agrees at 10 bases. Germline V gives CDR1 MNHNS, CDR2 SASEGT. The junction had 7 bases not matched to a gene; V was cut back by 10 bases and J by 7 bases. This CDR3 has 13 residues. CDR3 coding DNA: TGTGCCACCCGGGACAGGGGTAGGAATGAGCAGTTCTTC. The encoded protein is CATRDRGRNEQFF.

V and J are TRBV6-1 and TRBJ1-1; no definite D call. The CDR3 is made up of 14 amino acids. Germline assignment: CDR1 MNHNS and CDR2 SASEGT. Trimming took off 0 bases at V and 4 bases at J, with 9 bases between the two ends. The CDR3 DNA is TGTGCCAGCAGTGAAGCATTCGGGATCACTGAAGCTTTCTTT. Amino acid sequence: CASSEAFGITEAFF.

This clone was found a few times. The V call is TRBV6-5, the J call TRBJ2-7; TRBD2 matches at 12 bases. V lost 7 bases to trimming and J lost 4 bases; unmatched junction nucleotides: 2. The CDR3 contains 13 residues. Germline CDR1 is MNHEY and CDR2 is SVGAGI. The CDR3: CASIGLAGYEQYF. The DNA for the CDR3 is TGTGCCAGCATTGGACTAGCGGGGTACGAGCAGTACTTC.

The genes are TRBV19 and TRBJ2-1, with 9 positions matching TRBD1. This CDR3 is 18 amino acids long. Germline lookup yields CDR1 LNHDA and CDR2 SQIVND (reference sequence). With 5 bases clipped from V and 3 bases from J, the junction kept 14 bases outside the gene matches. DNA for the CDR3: TGTGCCAGTAGTCCAAGGGGGGCCGGGACAGGGAACTACAATGAGCAGTTCTTC. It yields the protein CASSPRGAGTGNYNEQFF.

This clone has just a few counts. Here the CDR3 DNA reads TGTGCCAGTAGTCCCCGGGACAGGGGCGCAACTAATGAAAAACTGTTTTTT. Its translation: CASSPRDRGATNEKLFF. The chain employs TRBV19 and TRBJ1-4, with 10 bases matching TRBD1. The CDR3 contains 17 residues. V gave up 5 bases and J gave up 0 bases; unmatched junction bases: 6. Germline CDR1 is LNHDA and CDR2 is SQIVND (reference sequence).